This TCR beta chain is drawn from a study of T cell changes during pregnancy in multiple sclerosis. CDR1 MNHEY and CDR2 SVGAGI come from the germline V gene. The CDR3 extends over 15 amino acids. With 0 bases removed from V and 0 bases from J, the gap between germline ends came to 9 bases. Here immunoSEQ multiplex PCR was the method, and the copy in TCRdb shows in-frame clones only, minus some. The table lists about 67,000 clones, more than 85% of them singletons. This receptor was obtained from a female donor with multiple sclerosis, enrolled in a pregnancy study. V is TRBV6-5 and J is TRBJ2-7; no definite D call. The sequencing here drew on peripheral blood, taken in the second trimester of pregnancy. The CDR3 coding sequence is TGTGCCAGCAGTTACTCGATAACAGACTCCTACGAGCAGTACTTC. Amino acid sequence: CASSYSITDSYEQYF.